Many counts were recorded for the clone carrying this T cell receptor beta chain. Its antigen remains unknown. Trimming stripped 0 bases from V and 3 bases from J, with 4 bases between. The CDR3 length is 13 residues. Per germline, CDR1 SGHRS and CDR2 YFSETQ. The sample comes from a study of T-cell reconstitution after alpha-beta-depleted transplantation in children. Library preparation (for TCRbeta) was performed with unique molecular identifiers. TCRdb passed the PCR reads through MiXCR, listing each CDR3 protein once. The profile shows around 450,000 distinct CDR3 sequences, around 15% of them singletons. Study results and limitations: T-cell counts and diversity at one year following transplant were attributed mainly to newly produced T cells. Recipient T cells and thymic progenitors that survived gave rise to the high TCRbeta diversity observed at day 60 in some patients. At around two months after transplant, the alpha-beta T cells were reportedly derived from several hundred expanded clones that came from non-depleted graft cells.

Sequences were derived from PBMCs, mostly from graft donor cells, sampled 360 days after TCRalphabeta/CD19-depleted stem cell transplant. This TCR came from a boy in the first two years of life who had a stem cell transplant for Wiskott-Aldrich syndrome, so the T cells may come from the graft donor. The chain has TRBV5-1 and TRBJ2-1; D not resolved. The CDR3 loop reads CASSLGHYNEQFF. In nucleotides, the CDR3 is TGCGCCAGCAGCTTGGGACACTACAATGAGCAGTTCTTC. The full variable domain, rest sourced from reference TRBV5-1 and TRBJ2-1, is KAGVTQTPRYLIKTRGQQVTLSCSPISGHRSVSWYQQTPGQGLQFLFEYFSETQRNKGNFPGRFSGRQFSNSRSEMNVSTLELGDSALYLCASSLGHYNEQFFGPGTRLTVL.